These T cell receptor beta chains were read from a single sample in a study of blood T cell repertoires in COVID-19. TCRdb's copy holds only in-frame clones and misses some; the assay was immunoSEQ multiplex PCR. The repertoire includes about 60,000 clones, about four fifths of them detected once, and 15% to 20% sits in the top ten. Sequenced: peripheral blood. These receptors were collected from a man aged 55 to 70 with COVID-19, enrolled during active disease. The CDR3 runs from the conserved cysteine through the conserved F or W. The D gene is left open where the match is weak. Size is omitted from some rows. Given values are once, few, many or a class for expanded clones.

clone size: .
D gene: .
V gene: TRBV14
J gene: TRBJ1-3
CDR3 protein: CASSQGRISDTGNTIYF
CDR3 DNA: TGTGCCAGCAGCCAAGGCAGGATCTCGGACACTGGAAACACCATATATTTT

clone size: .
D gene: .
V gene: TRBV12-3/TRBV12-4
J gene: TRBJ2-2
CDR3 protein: CASSSQGTGELFF
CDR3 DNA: TGTGCCAGCAGTTCTCAGGGGACCGGGGAGCTGTTTTTT

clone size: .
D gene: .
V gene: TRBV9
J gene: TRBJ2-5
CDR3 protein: CASSLEGGEETQYF
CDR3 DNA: TGTGCCAGCAGCCTAGAGGGAGGAGAAGAGACCCAGTACTTC

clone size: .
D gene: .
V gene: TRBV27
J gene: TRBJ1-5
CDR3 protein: CASSLQVNQPQHF
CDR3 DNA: TGTGCCAGCAGTTTACAGGTCAATCAGCCCCAGCATTTT

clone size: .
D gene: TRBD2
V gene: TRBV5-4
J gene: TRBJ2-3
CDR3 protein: CASSLGAGEGTDTQYF
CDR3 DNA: TGTGCCAGCAGCTTAGGGGCGGGAGAAGGCACAGATACGCAGTATTTT

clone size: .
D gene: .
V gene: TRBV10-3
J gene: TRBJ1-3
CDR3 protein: CAISQSVGLGSGNTIYF
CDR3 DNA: TGTGCCATCAGTCAGTCGGTGGGACTAGGCTCTGGAAACACCATATATTTT

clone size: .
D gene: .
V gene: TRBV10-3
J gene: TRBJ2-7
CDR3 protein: CAISDGAGRSYEQYF
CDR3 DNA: TGTGCCATCAGTGATGGGGCAGGGAGGTCCTACGAGCAGTACTTC

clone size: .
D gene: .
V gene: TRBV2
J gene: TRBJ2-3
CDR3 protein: CASSDGNGADTQYF
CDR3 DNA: TGTGCCAGCAGTGATGGCAACGGAGCAGATACGCAGTATTTT

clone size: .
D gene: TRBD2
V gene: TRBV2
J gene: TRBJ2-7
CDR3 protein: CASTQLAGVPYEQYF
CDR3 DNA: TGTGCCAGCACCCAGCTAGCGGGAGTTCCCTACGAGCAGTACTTC

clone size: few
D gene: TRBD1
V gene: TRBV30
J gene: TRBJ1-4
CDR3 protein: CAWSVGTGAEKLFF
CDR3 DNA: TGTGCCTGGAGTGTGGGGACAGGGGCTGAAAAACTGTTTTTT

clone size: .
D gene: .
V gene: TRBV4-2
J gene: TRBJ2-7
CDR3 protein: CASSQEPAAEGGQYF
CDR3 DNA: TGTGCCAGCAGCCAAGAGCCAGCGGCAGAAGGGGGGCAGTACTTC

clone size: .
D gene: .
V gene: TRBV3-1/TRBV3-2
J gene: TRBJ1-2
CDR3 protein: CASSQEGFQGRGYTF
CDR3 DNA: TGTGCCAGCAGCCAAGAAGGGTTCCAGGGCCGGGGCTACACCTTC

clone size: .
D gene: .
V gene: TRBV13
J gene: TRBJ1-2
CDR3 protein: CASSLGGEGGYTF
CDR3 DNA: TGTGCCAGCAGCTTAGGGGGAGAGGGTGGCTACACCTTC

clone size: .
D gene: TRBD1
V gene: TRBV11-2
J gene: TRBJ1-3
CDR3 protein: CASSLYRGDSGNTIYF
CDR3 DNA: TGTGCCAGCAGCCTATACAGGGGGGACTCTGGAAACACCATATATTTT

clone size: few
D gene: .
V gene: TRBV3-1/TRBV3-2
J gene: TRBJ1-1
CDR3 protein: CASSQTGVEAFF
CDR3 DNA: TGTGCCAGCAGCCAAACCGGGGTTGAAGCTTTCTTT

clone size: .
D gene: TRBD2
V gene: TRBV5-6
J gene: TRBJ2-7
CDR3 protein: CASSLFQRGGLYEQYF
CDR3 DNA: TGTGCCAGCAGCTTGTTCCAGCGGGGGGGCCTCTACGAGCAGTACTTC

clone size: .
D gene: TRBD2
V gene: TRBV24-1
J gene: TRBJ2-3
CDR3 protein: CATSDRSGRRPDTQYF
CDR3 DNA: TGTGCCACCAGTGATCGGAGCGGGAGGAGGCCAGATACGCAGTATTTT

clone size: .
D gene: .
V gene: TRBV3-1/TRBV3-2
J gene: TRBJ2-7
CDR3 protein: CASSLPQGNEQYF
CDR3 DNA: TGTGCCAGCAGCCTACCACAGGGAAACGAGCAGTACTTC

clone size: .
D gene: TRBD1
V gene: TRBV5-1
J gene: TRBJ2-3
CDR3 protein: CASSTTGMGTDTQYF
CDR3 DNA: TGCGCCAGCAGCACGACAGGGATGGGCACAGATACGCAGTATTTT

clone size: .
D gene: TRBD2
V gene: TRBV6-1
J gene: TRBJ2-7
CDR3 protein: CASSEAYGTSNEQYF
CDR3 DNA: TGTGCCAGCAGTGAAGCGTACGGGACTAGCAACGAGCAGTACTTC

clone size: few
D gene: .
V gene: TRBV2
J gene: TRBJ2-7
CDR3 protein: CASRSLGPYEQYF
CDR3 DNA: TGTGCCAGCAGATCACTAGGACCCTACGAGCAGTACTTC

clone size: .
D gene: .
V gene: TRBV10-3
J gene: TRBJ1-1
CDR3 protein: CAISGGIPTEAFF
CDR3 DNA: TGTGCCATCAGTGGCGGGATTCCCACTGAAGCTTTCTTT

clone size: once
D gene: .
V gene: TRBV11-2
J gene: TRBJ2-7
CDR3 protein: CASSSQAMSEQYF
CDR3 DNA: TGTGCCAGCAGCTCCCAAGCGATGAGCGAGCAGTACTTC

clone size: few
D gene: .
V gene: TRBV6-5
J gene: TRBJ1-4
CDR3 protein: CASRAGATNEKLFF
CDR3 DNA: TGTGCCAGCAGGGCAGGTGCAACTAATGAAAAACTGTTTTTT

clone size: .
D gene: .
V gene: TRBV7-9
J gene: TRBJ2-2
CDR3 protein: CASSPTIGELFF
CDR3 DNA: TGTGCCAGCAGCCCGACTATCGGGGAGCTGTTTTTT

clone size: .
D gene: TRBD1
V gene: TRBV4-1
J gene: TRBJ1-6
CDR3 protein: CASSRGQVLYNSPLHF
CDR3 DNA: TGCGCCAGCAGCCGAGGACAGGTCCTCTATAATTCACCCCTCCACTTT

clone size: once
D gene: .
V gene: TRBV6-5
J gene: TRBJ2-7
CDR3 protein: CASSTPEREQYF
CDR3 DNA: TGTGCCAGCAGTACCCCCGAGAGGGAGCAGTACTTC

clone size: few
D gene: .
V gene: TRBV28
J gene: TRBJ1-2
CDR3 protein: CASSTGRDYGYTF
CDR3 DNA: TGTGCCAGCAGTACAGGAAGGGACTATGGCTACACCTTC

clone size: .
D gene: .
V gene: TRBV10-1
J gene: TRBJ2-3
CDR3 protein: CASSERGADTQYF
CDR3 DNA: TGCGCCAGCAGTGAGAGGGGTGCAGATACGCAGTATTTT

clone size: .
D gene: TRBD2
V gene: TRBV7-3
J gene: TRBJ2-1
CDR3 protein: CASSLTRLEAGGPNEQFF
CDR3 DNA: TGTGCCAGCAGCTTAACCCGACTAGAAGCGGGGGGGCCGAATGAGCAGTTCTTC

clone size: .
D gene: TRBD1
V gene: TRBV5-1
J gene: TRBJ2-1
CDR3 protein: CASSKDRNEQFF
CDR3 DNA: TGCGCCAGCAGCAAGGACAGGAATGAGCAGTTCTTC

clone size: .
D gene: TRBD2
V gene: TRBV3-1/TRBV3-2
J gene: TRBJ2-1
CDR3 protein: CASSLGLAGINEQFF
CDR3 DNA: TGTGCCAGCAGCCTAGGACTAGCGGGGATCAATGAGCAGTTCTTC

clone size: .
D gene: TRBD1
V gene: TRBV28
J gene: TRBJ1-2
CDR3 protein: CASSLSDRVTGYTF
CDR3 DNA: TGTGCCAGCAGTTTATCTGACAGGGTAACTGGCTACACCTTC

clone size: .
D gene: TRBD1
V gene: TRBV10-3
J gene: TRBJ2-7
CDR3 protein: CASSGTGRGLQYF
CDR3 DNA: TGTGCCAGCTCCGGGACAGGGCGTGGGTTGCAGTACTTC

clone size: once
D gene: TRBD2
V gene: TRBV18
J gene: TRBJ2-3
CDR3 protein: CASSTPPPGLAGEDTQYF
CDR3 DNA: TGTGCCAGCAGCACCCCCCCGCCGGGACTAGCGGGAGAGGATACGCAGTATTTT

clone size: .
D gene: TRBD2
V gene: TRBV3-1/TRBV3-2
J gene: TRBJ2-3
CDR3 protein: CASSQDGTSGGATDTQYF
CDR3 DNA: TGTGCCAGCAGCCAAGATGGGACTAGCGGGGGGGCAACAGATACGCAGTATTTT

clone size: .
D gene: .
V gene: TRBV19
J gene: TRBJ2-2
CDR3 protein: CASSMGQVFPAGELFF
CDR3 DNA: TGTGCCAGTAGTATGGGCCAGGTTTTTCCCGCCGGGGAGCTGTTTTTT

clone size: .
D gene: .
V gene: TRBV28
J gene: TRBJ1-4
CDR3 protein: CASVGAATNEKLFF
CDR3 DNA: TGTGCCAGCGTAGGGGCGGCAACTAATGAAAAACTGTTTTTT

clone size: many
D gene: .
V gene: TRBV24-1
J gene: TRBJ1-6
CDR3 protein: CATSEGDGGTLHF
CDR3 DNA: TGTGCCACCAGTGAGGGGGACGGGGGGACCCTCCACTTT

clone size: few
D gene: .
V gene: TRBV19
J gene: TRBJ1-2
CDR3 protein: CASSGQGTTYYGYTF
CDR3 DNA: TGTGCCAGTAGTGGGCAGGGGACTACTTATTATGGCTACACCTTC

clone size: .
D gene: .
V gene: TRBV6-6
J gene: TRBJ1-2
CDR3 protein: CASSYSGDSEAGYTF
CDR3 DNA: TGTGCCAGCAGTTACTCGGGGGACTCCGAGGCCGGCTACACCTTC

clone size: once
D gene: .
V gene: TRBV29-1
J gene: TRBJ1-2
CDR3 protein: CSVEKSDGYTF
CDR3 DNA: TGCAGCGTTGAAAAATCAGATGGCTACACCTTC

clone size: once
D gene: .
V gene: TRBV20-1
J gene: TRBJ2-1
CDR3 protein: CSASSSGRVNEQFF
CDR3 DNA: TGCAGTGCTAGTTCCAGCGGGCGTGTCAATGAGCAGTTCTTC

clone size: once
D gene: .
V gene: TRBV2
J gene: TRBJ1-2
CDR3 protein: CASSILRANYGYTF
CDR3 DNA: TGTGCCAGCAGCATCCTCAGGGCTAACTATGGCTACACCTTC